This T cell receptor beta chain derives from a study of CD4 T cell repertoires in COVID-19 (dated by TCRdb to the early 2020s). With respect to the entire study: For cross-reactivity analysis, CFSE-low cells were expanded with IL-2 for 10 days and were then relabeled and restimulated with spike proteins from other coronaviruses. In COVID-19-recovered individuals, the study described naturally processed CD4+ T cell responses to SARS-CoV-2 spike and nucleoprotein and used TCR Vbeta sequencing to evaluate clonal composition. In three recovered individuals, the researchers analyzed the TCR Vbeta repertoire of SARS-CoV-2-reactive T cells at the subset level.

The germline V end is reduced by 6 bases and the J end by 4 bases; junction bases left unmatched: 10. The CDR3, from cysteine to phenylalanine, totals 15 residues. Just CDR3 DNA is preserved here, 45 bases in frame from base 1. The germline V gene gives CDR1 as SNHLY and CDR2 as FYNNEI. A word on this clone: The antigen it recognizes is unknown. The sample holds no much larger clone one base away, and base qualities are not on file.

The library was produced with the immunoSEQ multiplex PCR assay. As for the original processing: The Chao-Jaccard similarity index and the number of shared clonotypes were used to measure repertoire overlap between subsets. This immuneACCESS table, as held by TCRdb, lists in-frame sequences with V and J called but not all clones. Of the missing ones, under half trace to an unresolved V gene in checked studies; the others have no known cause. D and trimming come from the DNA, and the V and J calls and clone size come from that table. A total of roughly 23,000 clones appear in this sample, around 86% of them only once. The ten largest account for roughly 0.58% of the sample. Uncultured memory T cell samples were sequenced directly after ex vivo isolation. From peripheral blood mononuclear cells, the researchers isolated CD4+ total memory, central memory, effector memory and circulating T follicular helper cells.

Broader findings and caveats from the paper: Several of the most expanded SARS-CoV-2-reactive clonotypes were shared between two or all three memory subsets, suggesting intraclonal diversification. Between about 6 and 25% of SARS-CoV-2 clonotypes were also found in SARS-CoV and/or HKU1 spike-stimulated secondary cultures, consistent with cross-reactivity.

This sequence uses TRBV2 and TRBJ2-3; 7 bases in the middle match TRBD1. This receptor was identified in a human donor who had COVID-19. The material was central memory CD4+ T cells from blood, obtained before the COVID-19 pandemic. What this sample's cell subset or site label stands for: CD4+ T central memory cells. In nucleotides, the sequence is TGTGCCAGCAGGGCATCCCCTACAGGGGCAGATACGCAGTATTTT. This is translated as CASRASPTGADTQYF.